The 27 T cell receptor beta chains listed next were all sequenced from one sample in a study of blood T cell repertoires in COVID-19. Assay: immunoSEQ multiplex PCR; the TCRdb copy retains only in-frame clones and omits some. The repertoire holds some 180,000 clones, about four fifths seen once, with roughly 6.8% in the top ten. The sequenced sample consisted of peripheral blood. These receptors came from a human donor in a cohort sampled during active COVID-19.

V gene TRBV5-1 combines with J gene TRBJ2-7; perhaps TRBD1 as D (6 bases). The CDR3 sequence is 14 residues long. Germline V gene lookup returns CDR1 SGHRS and CDR2 YFSETQ. Trimming removed 0 bases at V and 2 bases at J, with 9 bases between. The CDR3 loop is CASSLAGVPYEQYF. Written as DNA, the CDR3 is TGCGCCAGCAGCTTGGCAGGGGTACCCTACGAGCAGTACTTC.

The chain carries TRBV9 and TRBJ1-4; D is possibly TRBD1 (6 bases). The CDR3 runs to 14 residues. Germline assignment: CDR1 SGDLS and CDR2 YYNGEE. The germline V and J ends were trimmed by 4 bases and 12 bases, with 19 bases remaining between them. CDR3 protein: CASSPPGGRDQLFF. The CDR3 DNA follows: TGTGCCAGCAGCCCCCCCGGGGGGCGAGACCAACTGTTTTTT.

Ten or more counts support this clone. The chain recombines TRBV30 with TRBJ1-6, with D perhaps TRBD1 (6 bases). The ends were cut back, 0 bases at V and 10 bases at J, with 13 bases in the middle. Germline values: CDR1 GTSNPN, CDR2 SVGIG (reference sequence). The length of the CDR3 is 14 residues. Here the CDR3 reads CAWSVRAGESPLHF. CDR3 DNA sequence: TGTGCCTGGAGTGTGAGGGCAGGGGAATCACCCCTCCACTTT.

The chain recombines TRBV4-2 with TRBJ2-3, with D possibly TRBD2 on 5 matching bases. Trimming pared 2 bases from V and 4 bases from J, leaving 13 bases between. The CDR3 loop spans 15 amino acids. CDR1 is LGHNA and CDR2 is YNFKEQ in the germline V gene. The CDR3 region is CASSQLREEADTQYF. As DNA, the CDR3 is TGTGCCAGCAGCCAACTTCGTGAGGAGGCAGATACGCAGTATTTT.

This chain's CDR3 is CASSLGQQKSYEQYF. The CDR3 DNA reads as TGTGCCAGCAGCCTCGGACAGCAAAAGTCCTACGAGCAGTACTTC. This chain links TRBV2 with TRBJ2-7, with D maybe TRBD1 (6 bases). Per the germline V gene, CDR1 is SNHLY and CDR2 is FYNNEI. V was shortened by 6 bases and J by 1 base, with 16 bases between the two germline ends. The CDR3 is made up of 15 amino acids.

The V call is TRBV5-5, the J call TRBJ1-3; the D gene is possibly TRBD1 (6 bases). Germline loops: CDR1 SGHKS, CDR2 YYEKEE (reference sequence). The CDR3 extends over 16 amino acids. The V end was cut by 2 bases, the J end by 2 bases, with 14 bases between. The CDR3 protein is CASSFVLEGAGNTIYF. In nucleotides, the CDR3 is TGTGCCAGCAGCTTTGTCCTAGAGGGGGCTGGAAACACCATATATTTT.

V is TRBV29-1 and J is TRBJ2-1; 10 bases line up with TRBD2. The CDR3 extends over 15 amino acids. The V gene end was trimmed by 4 bases and the J gene end by 0 bases; junction bases not matched to a gene: 3. Germline CDR1 is SQVTM and CDR2 is ANQGSEA. In DNA form, the CDR3 reads TGCAGCGTTGGGACTAGCGGAGACTCCTACAATGAGCAGTTCTTC. Protein product: CSVGTSGDSYNEQFF.

V gene TRBV5-6 combines with J gene TRBJ2-3; unclear D gene. Per germline, CDR1 SGHDT and CDR2 YYEEEE. The CDR3 covers 13 residues. Deletions cut 2 bases from V and 4 bases from J, with 8 bases between. The CDR3 region has the DNA TGTGCCAGCAGCTTAGCATTCTCAGATACGCAGTATTTT. Translation: CASSLAFSDTQYF.

This clone came up once. The rearrangement links TRBV12-3 or TRBV12-4 to TRBJ1-2; TRBD1 matches 11 bases. After removal of 5 bases from V and 7 bases from J, the junction contained 3 bases not matched to a gene. The CDR3 covers 13 residues. In nucleotides, the CDR3 is TGTGCCAGCAGTCTGGGGACAGGGGGTGGCTACACCTTC. Protein sequence: CASSLGTGGGYTF.

This clone was counted ten times or more. This chain joins TRBV27 and TRBJ2-6, with 8 bases fitting TRBD2. The CDR3 spans 16 residues. Unmatched junction bases numbered 5, after V lost 5 bases and J lost 2 bases. Germline values: CDR1 MNHEY, CDR2 SMNVEV (reference sequence). The CDR3 nucleotides are TGTGCCAGCAGTCTCCTCGGGGGGGCTGGGGCCAACGTCCTGACTTTC. Encoded protein: CASSLLGGAGANVLTF.

The genes are TRBV19 and TRBJ2-1; a weak D match, TRBD1 (5 bases). Germline V gives CDR1 LNHDA, CDR2 SQIVND (reference sequence). CDR3 length: 17 amino acids. V lost 1 base and J lost 2, with 15 bases in between. The CDR3 nucleotides read TGTGCCAGTAGTATAGGGGGCAGATTTAACCCCTACAATGAGCAGTTCTTC. It specifies CASSIGGRFNPYNEQFF.

CDR3 region: CAAAIGGEGEQFF. The CDR3 coding sequence is TGTGCCGCAGCGATCGGGGGGGAGGGTGAGCAGTTCTTC. V is TRBV11-2 and J is TRBJ2-1; 8 positions match TRBD2. This CDR3 is 13 amino acids long. Germline CDR1 and CDR2: SGHAT and FQNNGV. V lost 11 bases and J lost 9; bases outside the gene matches: 12.

There are a few counts of this clone. V and J are TRBV19 and TRBJ2-7, with D possibly TRBD2 on 6 matching bases. CDR3 size: 13 residues. Germline V gene lookup returns CDR1 LNHDA and CDR2 SQIVND (reference sequence). Trimming stripped 4 bases from V and 3 bases from J, with 10 bases between. The CDR3 region has the DNA TGTGCCAGTAGTAGTCTGGGGGGCTACGAGCAGTACTTC. Translation: CASSSLGGYEQYF.

The gene calls are TRBV7-9 and TRBJ2-7; D may be TRBD2 (6 bases). Germline CDR1 and CDR2: SEHNR and FQNEAQ (reference sequence). The length of the CDR3 is 15 residues. Trimming pared 4 bases from V and 0 bases from J, leaving 13 bases between. CDR3 sequence (DNA): TGTGCCAGCAGCTGGGACTCACAGCCCTCCTACGAGCAGTACTTC. Encoded protein: CASSWDSQPSYEQYF. Full variable domain (missing parts from reference TRBV7-9 and TRBJ2-7): DTGVSQNPRHKITKRGQNVTFRCDPISEHNRLYWYRQTLGQGPEFLTYFQNEAQLEKSRLLSDRFSAERPKGSFSTLEIQRTEQGDSAMYLCASSWDSQPSYEQYFGPGTRLTVT.

The gene calls are TRBV5-1 and TRBJ2-1; tentatively, D is TRBD2 (5 bases). V was cut by 1 base and J by 2 bases, with 10 bases left in between. The CDR3 is 15 residues long. The germline V gene has CDR1 SGHRS and CDR2 YFSETQ. As DNA, the CDR3 is TGCGCCAGCAGCTTGTTAGCGACCGCCTACAATGAGCAGTTCTTC. Residues: CASSLLATAYNEQFF.

The chain couples TRBV30 to TRBJ1-1, with D tentatively TRBD1 (6 bases). Trimming took off 0 bases at V and 4 bases at J, with 18 bases between the two ends. Germline V gene lookup returns CDR1 GTSNPN and CDR2 SVGIG (reference sequence). CDR3 length equals 16 residues. DNA for the CDR3: TGTGCCTGGAGTGTATCGGGGACACTGATTCTCACTGAAGCTTTCTTT. Protein sequence: CAWSVSGTLILTEAFF.

The chain uses TRBV19 and TRBJ1-5; D is ambiguous. Germline lookup yields CDR1 LNHDA and CDR2 SQIVND (reference sequence). This CDR3 contains 17 residues. Trimming took 5 bases from V and 3 from J, leaving 20 bases between them. CDR3 in DNA: TGTGCCAGTAGTCCTTCCGGACCAACGGGGTCCAATCAGCCCCAGCATTTT. Its translation is CASSPSGPTGSNQPQHF.

The rearrangement links TRBV5-6 to TRBJ1-2, with 8 bases aligning to TRBD1. This CDR3 is 13 amino acids long. Unmatched junction bases numbered 4, after V lost 5 bases and J lost 4 bases. CDR1 is SGHDT, CDR2 YYEEEE, per germline. The DNA of the CDR3 is TGTGCCAGCAGGTGGACAGGGAGCTATGGCTACACCTTC. Encoded protein: CASRWTGSYGYTF.

This chain connects TRBV11-1 to TRBJ2-7; 10 bases align to TRBD2. Germline loops: CDR1 SGHAT, CDR2 FQDESV (reference sequence). This CDR3 has 12 amino acids. Losses at the gene ends were 6 bases for V and 7 bases for J; bases not matched to a gene: 3. CDR3 sequence reads: CASSRAGGEQYF. Written as DNA, the CDR3 is TGTGCCAGCAGTAGAGCGGGGGGGGAGCAGTACTTC.

J is TRBJ1-5 and V is TRBV5-5; D not resolved. Germline loops: CDR1 SGHKS, CDR2 YYEKEE (reference sequence). V dropped 1 base and J dropped 0 bases, with 8 bases sitting between them. This CDR3 spans 15 amino acids. The CDR3 DNA is TGTGCCAGCAGCTTGAGGAGTGATAGCAATCAGCCCCAGCATTTT. As protein: CASSLRSDSNQPQHF.

This chain uses TRBV13 with TRBJ2-7; TRBD2 matches at 12 bases. CDR1 PRHDT and CDR2 FYEKMQ come from the germline V gene (reference sequence). V gave up 1 base and J gave up 7 bases; unmatched junction bases: 5. The CDR3 covers 15 residues. The CDR3 DNA reads TGTGCCAGCAGCTTAGCGACTAGCGGGGGTGGAGAGCAGTACTTC. It yields the protein CASSLATSGGGEQYF.

The genes are TRBV19 and TRBJ1-1; perhaps TRBD1 as D (5 bases). The CDR3 runs to 13 residues. Trimming took 2 bases from V and 3 from J, leaving 7 bases between them. From germline, CDR1 is LNHDA and CDR2 SQIVND (reference sequence). The CDR3 DNA follows: TGTGCCAGTAGTATACCAGGGCACACTGAAGCTTTCTTT. It encodes CASSIPGHTEAFF.

This clone showed up just a few times. V is TRBV5-5 and J is TRBJ2-7, with a tentative D call TRBD2 (6 bases). Germline V CDR1 and CDR2: SGHKS, YYEKEE (reference sequence). Trimming removed 0 bases from V and 3 bases from J, with 7 bases in between. This CDR3 has 13 residues. CDR3 in amino acids: CASSLGLDYEQYF. The CDR3, as DNA: TGTGCCAGCAGCTTGGGACTAGACTACGAGCAGTACTTC.

V usage is TRBV9 and J usage is TRBJ2-3; D remains unclear. Germline V gene data show CDR1 as SGDLS and CDR2 as YYNGEE. This CDR3 comprises 14 residues. The germline V and J ends were trimmed by 5 bases and 6 bases, with 16 bases remaining between them. CDR3 in amino acids: CASSLVAGPDTQYF. The CDR3 nucleotides read TGTGCCAGCAGTCTCGTGGCTGGGCCCGATACGCAGTATTTT.

The chain couples TRBV9 to TRBJ2-3; D might be TRBD1 (5 bases). The germline V gene encodes CDR1 SGDLS and CDR2 YYNGEE. The CDR3 is 15 residues long. The V and J ends lost 0 bases and 9 bases respectively, with 17 bases between them. The CDR3 DNA reads TGTGCCAGCAGCGTAGAGGGTCGCAGGGTGGAAACGCAGTATTTT. Its protein is CASSVEGRRVETQYF.

The chain combines TRBV12-5 with TRBJ2-3; 13 bases are a match to TRBD2. The CDR3 is 16 amino acids. Germline loops: CDR1 LGHNT, CDR2 FRNRAP. J gave up 1 base and V 7 bases, and 5 bases lay outside the gene matches. The CDR3 sequence is CASVNGLAGGTDTQYF. CDR3 DNA sequence: TGTGCTAGTGTTAACGGACTAGCGGGAGGCACAGATACGCAGTATTTT. Complete variable domain (other parts from reference TRBV12-5 and TRBJ2-3): DARVTQTPRHKVTEMGQEVTMRCQPILGHNTVFWYRQTMMQGLELLAYFRNRAPLDDSGMPKDRFSAEMPDATLATLKIQPSEPRDSAVYFCASVNGLAGGTDTQYFGPGTRLTVL.

The chain recombines TRBV3-1 (or the pseudogene TRBV3-2) with TRBJ2-5; a possible D gene is TRBD2 (5 bases). With 1 base removed from V and 2 bases from J, the gap between germline ends came to 8 bases. CDR3 length equals 14 residues. Germline lookup yields CDR1 LGHDT and CDR2 YNNKEL (reference sequence). CDR3 protein: CASSQVRLQETQYF. DNA of the CDR3: TGTGCCAGCAGCCAAGTAAGACTACAAGAGACCCAGTACTTC.